The 10 T cell receptor beta chains below come from one sample, sequenced in a study of PD-1 blockade in mismatch repair-deficient tumors. Libraries were prepared by immunoSEQ multiplex PCR; TCRdb keeps only in-frame clonotypes and omits some of them. This sample yields approximately 110,000 clones, of which more than 60% are seen a single time; about 4.7% belongs to the top ten. Material: peripheral blood, obtained 60 weeks after starting pembrolizumab. Receptor source: an adult with mismatch repair-deficient cancer.

As DNA, the CDR3 is TGTGCCAGCAGCCCTGATAGGGGTTATTCCTACGAGCAGTACTTC. Its protein product is CASSPDRGYSYEQYF. This chain links TRBV16 with TRBJ2-7, with a tentative D call TRBD1 (5 bases). CDR1 and CDR2 (germline): KGHSY, FQNENV. The CDR3 has 15 amino acids. The ends were cut back, 4 bases at V and 1 base at J, with 14 bases in the middle.

A single count supports this clone. The chain combines TRBV6-1 with TRBJ1-5; a weak D match, TRBD1 (5 bases). The germline V gene has CDR1 MNHNS and CDR2 SASEGT. V gave up 7 bases and J gave up 5 bases, with 15 bases separating them. The CDR3 spans 14 residues. This CDR3 is CASNRPQGDQPQHF. CDR3 bases: TGTGCCAGCAACAGACCCCAGGGAGATCAGCCCCAGCATTTT.

This chain uses TRBV12-5 with TRBJ2-1; tentatively, D is TRBD2 (5 bases). Between the trimmed V and J ends, which lost 0 bases and 9 bases, there was a span of 12 bases. The CDR3 has 14 amino acids. Germline V gene sequence: CDR1 LGHNT, CDR2 FRNRAP. The CDR3 bases are TGTGCTAGTGGTTTGGTACTCCCCCGGGGTGAGCAGTTCTTC. This translates into CASGLVLPRGEQFF.

The V gene is TRBV5-6, the J gene TRBJ2-2, with 8 bases fitting TRBD1. The trim removed 1 base at V and 5 bases at J, leaving 4 bases unmatched. Germline values: CDR1 SGHDT, CDR2 YYEEEE. The length of the CDR3 is 15 residues. CDR3 sequence reads: CASSLFGQGTGELFF. CDR3 DNA: TGTGCCAGCAGCTTGTTTGGACAGGGTACCGGGGAGCTGTTTTTT.

The rearrangement joins TRBV7-6 to TRBJ2-2, with 8 bases fitting TRBD1. Germline CDR1 is SGHVS and CDR2 is FNYEAQ. V trimming: 6 bases; J trimming: 5 bases; junction bases outside the gene matches: 8. The CDR3 contains 15 residues. CDR3 loop: CASRQTGVWTGELFF. The CDR3, as DNA: TGTGCCAGCAGACAGACAGGGGTGTGGACCGGGGAGCTGTTTTTT.

The chain carries TRBV19 and TRBJ1-1; 7 nucleotides align to TRBD1. The V segment lost 3 bases and the J segment 0 bases; nucleotides outside the gene matches: 4. Germline CDR1 and CDR2: LNHDA and SQIVND (reference sequence). This CDR3 is built from 15 residues. The CDR3 DNA follows: TGTGCCAGTAGTATTCAGACAGGGCTGAACACTGAAGCTTTCTTT. It encodes CASSIQTGLNTEAFF.

CDR3 nucleotides: TGTGCCATCAGTGAGAGCTCTAGCAGGAACACCGGGGAGCTGTTTTTT. It codes for CAISESSSRNTGELFF. The V call is TRBV10-3, the J call TRBJ2-2; D perhaps matches TRBD2 (5 bases). Germline lookup yields CDR1 ENHRY and CDR2 SYGVKD. V was clipped by 2 bases and J by 1 base, with 11 bases between them. CDR3 size: 16 residues.

The rearrangement links TRBV2 to TRBJ2-7, with TRBD2 identical over 7 bases. Germline loops: CDR1 SNHLY, CDR2 FYNNEI. The CDR3 consists of 14 residues. V was clipped by 4 bases and J by 4 bases; unmatched bases: 7. This CDR3 reads CASSGGWGGYEQYF. The CDR3 nucleotides are TGTGCCAGCAGTGGGGGGTGGGGGGGGTACGAGCAGTACTTC.

This clone was seen a few times. This chain connects TRBV19 to TRBJ2-1; D is uncertain. Trimming shortened V by 9 bases and J by 15 bases, and 18 bases separated the two germline ends. The length of the CDR3 is 11 residues. The V gene's germline CDR1 is LNHDA and CDR2 SQIVND (reference sequence). CDR3 DNA sequence: TGTGCCAGCCGAAATTCCCACACACGGTTCTTC. This gives the protein CASRNSHTRFF.

V gene TRBV27 combines with J gene TRBJ1-2; maybe TRBD1 (5 bases). The V end was cut by 4 bases, the J end by 6 bases, with 12 bases between. The CDR3 length is 13 residues. Germline lookup yields CDR1 MNHEY and CDR2 SMNVEV (reference sequence). The CDR3 loop is CASSSRATDGYTF. The CDR3 bases are TGTGCCAGCAGTTCCAGGGCTACGGATGGCTACACCTTC.